This paragraph covers one T cell receptor (beta chain) sequence. What it recognizes is unknown. The sample comes from a study of T cell responses to AZD1222 COVID-19 vaccine. Study-wide points: Reports say nearly half of spike-specific TCRs go after unmutated variant regions. White British ancestry dominated among donors, who included more females, and clonal diversity was possibly underestimated.

CDR3 length: 16 residues. Trimming cost V 5 bases and J 1 base; bases outside gene matches: 8. In germline, CDR1 is SGHTA, CDR2 FQGNSA. The repertoire was sequenced with immunoSEQ multiplex PCR; TCRdb's copy has only in-frame clones and lacks some. The sample yields about 180,000 clones, 88% seen once. Sample: peripheral blood, taken 28 days after the second AZD1222 dose. V gene TRBV7-2 combines with J gene TRBJ1-5; 7 bases align to TRBD1. This clonotype was sampled from an adult who received the AZD1222 COVID-19 vaccine. CDR3 protein: CASSLAGGMSNQPQHF. The CDR3 DNA follows: TGTGCCAGCAGCCTGGCAGGGGGAATGAGCAATCAGCCCCAGCATTTT.